Listed below are T cell receptor beta chains from one sample, sequenced in a study of T-cell memory formation after mild COVID-19. A single record per CDR3 protein comes from TCRdb applying MiXCR to the 5' RACE reads. The table has about 160,000 distinct CDR3 sequences, 25% to 40% seen once. The sequenced sample was PBMCs or a T cell subset sorted from them (not recorded which). These receptors all come from an adult woman who had mild COVID-19 (a few samples of this study predate the infection). Cell type and time point are not known. Both conserved end residues are part of each CDR3. Each record gives: CDR3 DNA, CDR3 protein, clone size, J gene, V gene, D gene. A D gene is named only where the DNA matches it firmly. Clone size is given for some rows only: seen once, a few or many times, or a class if the clone is expanded.

TGTGCCAGCAGCTTGGGACTAGCGGGAGTGCAGTACTTC CASSLGLAGVQYF NA TRBJ2-5 TRBV7-2 TRBD2
TGTGCCAGCAGCCCCGCAACTAATGAAAAACTGTTTTTT CASSPATNEKLFF NA TRBJ1-4 TRBV7-3 NA
TGTGCCAGCAGCATAACCCGGGACAGTCTACAAGAGACCCAGTACTTC CASSITRDSLQETQYF NA TRBJ2-5 TRBV7-2 TRBD1
TGCAGTGCTAGACGTAGCGGGAGGTCACACGAGCAGTACTTC CSARRSGRSHEQYF many TRBJ2-7 TRBV20-1 TRBD2
TGCAGTGCTAGAGATTCAGGCTTGAGCTCCTATAATTCACCCCTCCACTTT CSARDSGLSSYNSPLHF few TRBJ1-6 TRBV20-1 NA
TGCAGCGCCCTGGGGGGCCCTTACAATGAGCAGTTCTTC CSALGGPYNEQFF few TRBJ2-1 TRBV29-1 NA
TGTGCCAGCAGCAGAAATGCGAACACCGGGGAGCTGTTTTTT CASSRNANTGELFF few TRBJ2-2 TRBV7-9 NA
TGTGCCAGCTCACGGGACAGGGCAAATTCACCCCTACACTTT CASSRDRANSPLHF few TRBJ1-6 TRBV18 TRBD1
TGCGCCAGCAGCGCAGGACACCGGGGGAGCAATCAGCCCCAGCATTTT CASSAGHRGSNQPQHF NA TRBJ1-5 TRBV5-1 NA
TGTGCCAGCAGGGGGACAGGGGCCGAATACTACGAGCAGTACTTC CASRGTGAEYYEQYF few TRBJ2-7 TRBV14 TRBD1
TGCGCCAGCAGCCCTCAGGGGGCTTGGGAGCAGTACTTC CASSPQGAWEQYF few TRBJ2-7 TRBV5-1 TRBD1
TGTGCCAGCGCTCGCAGAGGGGAGGCCGGGGAGCTGTTTTTT CASARRGEAGELFF many TRBJ2-2 TRBV25-1 NA
TGTGCCAGCAGCTTAAGCACGGGAGCTTTCTTT CASSLSTGAFF NA TRBJ1-1 TRBV7-9 NA
TGTGCCAGCAGCGTAGAAGCGCCGAGTACCTACAATGAGCAGTTCTTC CASSVEAPSTYNEQFF few TRBJ2-1 TRBV9 NA
TGCGCCAGCAGCTCTCTACTTTCGGCAGGGAGAACTGAAGCTTTCTTT CASSSLLSAGRTEAFF few TRBJ1-1 TRBV5-1 NA
TGTGCCACCTCGGTCCTCCTGTACGAGCAGTACTTC CATSVLLYEQYF few TRBJ2-7 TRBV10-3 NA
TGTGCCAGCAGCCAAGATCGAGGGAGCAGGGGGGCCCACAATGAGCAGTTCTTC CASSQDRGSRGAHNEQFF NA TRBJ2-1 TRBV4-2 NA
TGCGCCAGCAGCTTGGGAGGAGGAAGTCAGCCCCAGCATTTT CASSLGGGSQPQHF NA TRBJ1-5 TRBV5-1 NA
TGTGCCAGTAGGTTGACTAGCGGGAATATCTACGAGCAGTACTTC CASRLTSGNIYEQYF NA TRBJ2-7 TRBV19 TRBD2
TGTGCCAGCATACGGGGCCCCAATGAGCAGTTCTTC CASIRGPNEQFF NA TRBJ2-1 TRBV6-2/TRBV6-3 NA